Shown below are 20 T cell receptor beta chains from a single sample sequenced in a study of cytomegalovirus exposure and HLA in healthy donors. The PCR contained 60 Vbeta and 13 Jbeta primers. The assay was immunoSEQ multiplex PCR, and TCRdb's table has in-frame clones only and misses some. The data hold 250,000 to 350,000 clones, with around 65% observed a single time. The specimen sequenced was PBMCs. These receptors were taken from a female donor in good health and CMV-seronegative.

CDR3 region: CSVHTGTGGHGEQFF. The DNA for the CDR3 is TGCAGCGTCCACACCGGGACAGGGGGCCATGGCGAGCAGTTCTTC. The chain has TRBV29-1 and TRBJ2-1, with 12 positions matching TRBD1. CDR3 size: 15 residues. CDR1 SQVTM and CDR2 ANQGSEA come from the germline V gene. Trimming removed 6 bases from V and 10 bases from J; junction bases left unmatched: 13.

The chain combines TRBV5-4 with TRBJ2-2; TRBD2 agrees at 13 bases. The CDR3 loop spans 18 amino acids. V dropped 3 bases and J dropped 4; count of bases not matched to a gene: 9. Germline CDR1 is SGHNT and CDR2 is YYREEE (reference sequence). For the CDR3, the DNA is TGTGCCAGCAGCTGGGGACTAGCGGGATACGGCCTCACCGGGGAGCTGTTTTTT. Protein product: CASSWGLAGYGLTGELFF.

The CDR3: CASSSPSTAYEQYF. CDR3 bases: TGTGCCAGCAGTTCACCCTCGACAGCCTACGAGCAGTACTTC. The chain carries TRBV6-6 and TRBJ2-7, with D possibly TRBD1 on 5 matching bases. The germline V gene encodes CDR1 MNHNY and CDR2 SVGAGI (reference sequence). V was shortened by 4 bases and J by 2 bases, with 12 bases between the two germline ends. The CDR3 consists of 14 residues.

This chain uses TRBV11-2 with TRBJ1-5, with D possibly being TRBD1 (6 bases). Germline CDR1 reads SGHAT; CDR2 reads FQNNGV. Trimming shortened V by 1 base and J by 5 bases, and 12 bases separated the two germline ends. There are 15 residues in the CDR3. The DNA for the CDR3 is TGTGCCAGCAGCTTAGGGGGGCACCCCTATCAGCCCCAGCATTTT. Translated: CASSLGGHPYQPQHF.

This clone was observed a handful of times. The rearrangement joins TRBV27 to TRBJ2-7, with TRBD2 matching over 9 bases. V dropped 7 bases and J dropped 6; count of bases not matched to a gene: 10. Per the germline V gene, CDR1 is MNHEY and CDR2 is SMNVEV (reference sequence). This CDR3 has 14 residues. The CDR3: CASTAGGPVGEQYF. The CDR3 DNA sequence: TGTGCCAGCACCGCGGGAGGGCCGGTAGGCGAGCAGTACTTC.

This clone occurred once. The chain has TRBV11-2 and TRBJ2-7; D is ambiguous. The CDR3 contains 16 residues. V was trimmed by 1 base and J by 3 bases, leaving 16 bases between them. Germline V gene lookup returns CDR1 SGHAT and CDR2 FQNNGV. In DNA, the CDR3 is TGTGCCAGCAGCTTAGTGGTAGCCGTACCTCTCTACGAGCAGTACTTC. Amino acid sequence: CASSLVVAVPLYEQYF.

The V and J genes are TRBV6-1 and TRBJ2-6, with TRBD1 as a possible D gene (5 bases). V lost 4 bases, J lost 3 bases, and 10 bases lay in between. CDR1 is MNHNS and CDR2 is SASEGT in the germline V gene. This CDR3 is built from 15 residues. CDR3 sequence (DNA): TGTGCCAGCAGTGGCCTAGGGGTTGGGGCCAACGTCCTGACTTTC. Translation: CASSGLGVGANVLTF.

This CDR3 is CASSFLAGSYNEQFF. In nucleotides, the CDR3 is TGTGCCAGCAGTTTCCTAGCGGGAAGTTACAATGAGCAGTTCTTC. The V call is TRBV27, the J call TRBJ2-1, with TRBD2 matching over 9 bases. The CDR3 is made up of 15 amino acids. V gave up 3 bases and J gave up 4 bases; unmatched junction bases: 4. Germline V gene lookup returns CDR1 MNHEY and CDR2 SMNVEV (reference sequence).

J is TRBJ1-3 and V is TRBV27; 8 nucleotides line up with TRBD1. With V trimmed by 4 bases and J by 0 bases, 2 bases remained unmatched. CDR3 length: 15 residues. Germline CDR1 is MNHEY and CDR2 is SMNVEV (reference sequence). DNA of the CDR3: TGTGCCAGCAGTTCCGGACAGGGCTCTGGAAACACCATATATTTT. Amino acids: CASSSGQGSGNTIYF.

This chain connects TRBV30 to TRBJ2-3; TRBD2 is a possible D gene (6 bases). Between the trimmed V and J ends, which lost 5 bases and 6 bases, there was a span of 18 bases. Looked up from germline, CDR1 is GTSNPN and CDR2 is SVGIG (reference sequence). The CDR3 length is 14 residues. The CDR3 here is CAWSDGGGGDTQYF. CDR3 nucleotides: TGTGCCTGGTCCGATGGGGGAGGAGGGGATACGCAGTATTTT.

The chain is built from TRBV5-4 and TRBJ1-2, with 9 bases aligning to TRBD1. The V and J ends lost 4 bases and 3 bases, in that order; junction bases with no gene match: 4. This CDR3 spans 14 amino acids. The V gene's germline CDR1 is SGHNT and CDR2 YYREEE (reference sequence). The CDR3 DNA is TGTGCCAGCAGCCCCGACAGGGGGGACTATGGCTACACCTTC. Protein sequence: CASSPDRGDYGYTF.

This clone showed up just a few times. The rearrangement uses TRBV30 and TRBJ2-7; D ambiguous. CDR3 length: 11 residues. CDR1 is GTSNPN, CDR2 SVGIG, per germline (reference sequence). Trimming removed 4 bases at V and 2 bases at J, with 6 bases between. The CDR3 loop reads CAWTRTYEQYF. In DNA form, the CDR3 reads TGTGCCTGGACGAGGACCTACGAGCAGTACTTC.

The chain couples TRBV6-1 to TRBJ2-5; the match to TRBD2 covers 10 bases. In germline, CDR1 is MNHNS, CDR2 SASEGT. The V gene end was trimmed by 1 base and the J gene end by 5 bases; junction bases not matched to a gene: 4. This CDR3 spans 15 amino acids. The CDR3 sequence: CASSEGPAGGETQYF. DNA of the CDR3: TGTGCCAGCAGTGAAGGCCCAGCGGGAGGGGAGACCCAGTACTTC.

The chain has TRBV29-1 and TRBJ2-1; 15 bases agree with TRBD2. Germline V gene data show CDR1 as SQVTM and CDR2 as ANQGSEA. The CDR3 extends over 17 amino acids. Trimming took 3 bases from V and 10 from J; bases not matched to a gene: 13. For the CDR3, the DNA is TGCAGCGTTGAGACAGCTCTTGGACTAGCGGGAGGGATCGAGCAGTTCTTC. The encoded protein is CSVETALGLAGGIEQFF.

The chain combines TRBV7-8 with TRBJ1-1; 7 bases match TRBD1. The ends lost 4 bases at V and 3 bases at J; junction bases unmatched: 8. The CDR3 sequence is 15 residues long. Germline CDR1 SGHVS, CDR2 FQNEAQ. The CDR3 region is CASSSTQGLDTEAFF. The CDR3 nucleotides read TGTGCCAGCAGCTCAACACAGGGGCTGGACACTGAAGCTTTCTTT.

This clone was found a few times. The chain links TRBV1 to TRBJ2-1; TRBD1 was called by the table and not checked on the DNA. TRBV1 counts as a pseudogene. This CDR3 contains 11 residues. CDR3 amino acids: CTSSQGHEQFF. The CDR3 DNA follows: TGCACCAGCAGCCAAGGGCATGAGCAGTTCTTC.

The V gene is TRBV4-1, the J gene TRBJ2-7; weak D call: TRBD2 (6 bases). This CDR3 has 15 residues. The V gene's germline CDR1 is MGHRA and CDR2 YSYEKL. Trimming took 0 bases from V and 3 from J, leaving 12 bases between them. The CDR3 bases are TGCGCCAGCAGCCAAGACGGGAGACTTAACTACGAGCAGTACTTC. It is translated as CASSQDGRLNYEQYF.

Concerning this clone itself: Germline is not matched at one junction end, which may reflect a read error. V usage is TRBV7-7 and J usage is TRBJ2-2, with a possible D match to TRBD2 (5 bases). This CDR3 is 15 amino acids long. CDR1 SSHAT and CDR2 FNYEAQ come from the germline V gene (reference sequence). The CDR3 region is CASSLVPGNTGELFF. The DNA for the CDR3 is TGTGCTAGCAGCCTCGTACCGGGAAACACCGGGGAGCTGTTTTTT. Supplemented by reference TRBV7-7 and TRBJ2-2, the full variable domain reads GAGVSQSPRYKVTKRGQDVTLRCDPISSHATLYWYQQALGQGPEFLTYFNYEAQPDKSGLPSDRFSAERPEGSISTLTIQRTEQRDSAMYRCASSLVPGNTGELFFGEGSRLTVL.

The rearrangement uses TRBV2 and TRBJ2-7; 10 bases align to TRBD2. Germline lookup yields CDR1 SNHLY and CDR2 FYNNEI. The CDR3 length is 14 residues. With 6 bases clipped from V and 2 bases from J, the junction kept 4 bases outside the gene matches. The CDR3 DNA reads as TGTGCCAGCAGAGATAGCGGGAGGCCCTACGAGCAGTACTTC. Residues: CASRDSGRPYEQYF.

A single count supports this clone. This sequence joins TRBV6-4 and TRBJ1-2; D remains ambiguous. The CDR3 is made up of 14 amino acids. The germline gives CDR1 MRHNA, CDR2 SNTAGT. V lost 0 bases and J lost 3, with 8 bases in between. The CDR3 DNA follows: TGTGCCAGCAGTGACTCGAGCACGGACTATGGCTACACCTTC. It codes for CASSDSSTDYGYTF.